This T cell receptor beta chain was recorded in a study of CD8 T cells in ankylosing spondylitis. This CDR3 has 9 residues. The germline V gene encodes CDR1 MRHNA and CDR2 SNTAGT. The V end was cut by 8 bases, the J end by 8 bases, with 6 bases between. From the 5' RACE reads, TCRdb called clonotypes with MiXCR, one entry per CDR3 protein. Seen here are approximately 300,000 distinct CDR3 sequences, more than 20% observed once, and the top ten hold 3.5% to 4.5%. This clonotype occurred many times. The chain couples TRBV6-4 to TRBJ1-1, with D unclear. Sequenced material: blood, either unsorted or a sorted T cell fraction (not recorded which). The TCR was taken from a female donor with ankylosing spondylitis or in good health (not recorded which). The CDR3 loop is CASGREAFF. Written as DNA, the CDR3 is TGTGCCAGCGGGAGGGAAGCTTTCTTT.